The 9 T cell receptor beta chains below were found in one sample sequenced in a study of cytomegalovirus exposure and HLA in healthy donors. The PCR was carried out with 60 Vbeta primers and 13 Jbeta primers. Generated by immunoSEQ multiplex PCR, the TCRdb table keeps only in-frame clones and is missing some. The sample records roughly 130,000 clones, about 74% being singletons. Sequencing was done on a sample of PBMCs. Source of these receptors: a woman aged 45-65 years in good health and CMV-seropositive.

The sample holds one count of this clone. The rearrangement joins TRBV7-9 to TRBJ2-5, with TRBD2 matching over 7 bases. The V gene end was trimmed by 8 bases and the J gene end by 1 base; junction bases not matched to a gene: 16. The germline V gene has CDR1 SEHNR and CDR2 FQNEAQ (reference sequence). The CDR3 contains 17 residues. In nucleotides, the CDR3 is TGTGCCAGCCGTCCCAAGCCGGGACTATACTTCCAAGAGACCCAGTACTTC. Protein: CASRPKPGLYFQETQYF.

This clone was found a few times. This chain connects TRBV19 to TRBJ1-2, with a weak D call TRBD1 (5 bases). This CDR3 has 11 amino acids. From germline, CDR1 is LNHDA and CDR2 SQIVND (reference sequence). Trimming took 6 bases from V and 8 from J, leaving 10 bases between them. The CDR3 DNA sequence: TGTGCCAGTAGCGGGGGTCAGGGCTACACCTTC. Translation: CASSGGQGYTF.

This clone appeared a few times. V gene TRBV10-2 combines with J gene TRBJ2-1; 16 bases are a match to TRBD2. The trim removed 3 bases at V and 5 bases at J, leaving 7 bases unmatched. The CDR3 has 18 residues. Per the germline V gene, CDR1 is WSHSY and CDR2 is SAAADI. The DNA for the CDR3 is TGCGCCAGCAGTGATTCGGGACTAGCGGGGGGGAACCACAATGAGCAGTTCTTC. Protein: CASSDSGLAGGNHNEQFF.

The chain recombines TRBV13 with TRBJ2-2; D is unclear. Germline-derived CDR1 and CDR2 are PRHDT and FYEKMQ (reference sequence). The CDR3 has 16 amino acids. The V gene lost 2 bases and the J gene lost 4 bases, with 14 bases spanning the gap. The CDR3 nucleotides are TGTGCCAGCAGCTTACTAGTCCAGCCGGGCACCGGGGAGCTGTTTTTT. Its translation: CASSLLVQPGTGELFF.

The rearrangement links TRBV29-1 to TRBJ1-2; TRBD1 might be the D (5 bases). Germline lookup yields CDR1 SQVTM and CDR2 ANQGSEA. With 6 bases removed from V and 7 bases from J, the gap between germline ends came to 12 bases. CDR3 length: 11 amino acids. CDR3 residues: CSVTRVCGYTF. The CDR3 DNA follows: TGCAGCGTCACCAGGGTCTGTGGCTACACCTTC.

This clone was detected only once. V and J are TRBV12-5 and TRBJ2-7; D is perhaps TRBD2 (5 bases). The V end lost 7 bases, the J end lost 12 bases, and 19 bases lay between the germline ends. The CDR3 runs 12 residues. Per the germline V gene, CDR1 is LGHNT and CDR2 is FRNRAP. CDR3: CASAGLGSIGYF. CDR3 nucleotide sequence: TGTGCTAGTGCGGGGTTAGGTTCGATAGGGTACTTC.

This clone showed up just once. The chain recombines TRBV6-4 with TRBJ2-3, with D maybe TRBD1 (5 bases). The V end was cut by 2 bases, the J end by 4 bases, with 7 bases between. Germline CDR1 is MRHNA and CDR2 is SNTAGT. The CDR3 is 13 amino acids. The CDR3 spells CASSDQGSDTQYF. The CDR3 DNA is TGTGCCAGCAGTGACCAGGGTTCAGATACGCAGTATTTT.

The CDR3 DNA sequence: TGTGCCTCACGCGGGGCCCCTGGAAACACCATATATTTT. This translates into CASRGAPGNTIYF. The chain recombines TRBV7-2 with TRBJ1-3, with D possibly being TRBD1 (5 bases). V was clipped by 11 bases and J by 2 bases, with 13 bases between them. The CDR3 covers 13 residues. Looked up from germline, CDR1 is SGHTA and CDR2 is FQGNSA.

The CDR3 region has the DNA TGTGCCAGCAGCTACAGAAGTGATCAGCCCCAGCATTTT. Translated: CASSYRSDQPQHF. The chain has TRBV5-5 and TRBJ1-5; D unclear. Germline V lookup: CDR1 SGHKS, CDR2 YYEKEE (reference sequence). The length of the CDR3 is 13 residues. Deletions cut 3 bases from V and 5 bases from J, with 9 bases between.